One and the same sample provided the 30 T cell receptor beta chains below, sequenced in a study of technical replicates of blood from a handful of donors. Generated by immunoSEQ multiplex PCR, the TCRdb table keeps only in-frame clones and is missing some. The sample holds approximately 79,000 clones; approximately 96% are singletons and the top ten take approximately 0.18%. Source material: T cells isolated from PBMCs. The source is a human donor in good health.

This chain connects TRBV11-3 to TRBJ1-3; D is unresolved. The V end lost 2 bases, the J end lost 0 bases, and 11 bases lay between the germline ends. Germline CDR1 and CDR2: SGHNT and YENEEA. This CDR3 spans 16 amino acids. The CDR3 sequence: CASSLSQTSSGNTIYF. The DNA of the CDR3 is TGTGCCAGCAGCTTAAGTCAAACGAGCTCTGGAAACACCATATATTTT.

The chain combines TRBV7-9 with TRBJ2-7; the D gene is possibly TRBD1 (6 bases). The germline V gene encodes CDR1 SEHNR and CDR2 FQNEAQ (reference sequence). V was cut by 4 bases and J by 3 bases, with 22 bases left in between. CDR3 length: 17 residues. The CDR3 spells CASSSHGTGTRDYEQYF. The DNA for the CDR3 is TGTGCCAGCAGCTCCCATGGGACCGGGACAAGAGACTACGAGCAGTACTTC.

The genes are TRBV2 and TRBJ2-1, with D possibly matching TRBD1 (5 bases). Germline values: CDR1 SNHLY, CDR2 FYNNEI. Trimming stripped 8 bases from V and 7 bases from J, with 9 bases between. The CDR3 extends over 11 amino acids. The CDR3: CASQGRNEQFF. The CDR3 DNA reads TGTGCCAGCCAGGGCCGTAATGAGCAGTTCTTC. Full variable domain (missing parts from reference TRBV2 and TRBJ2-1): EPEVTQTPSHQVTQMGQEVILRCVPISNHLYFYWYRQILGQKVEFLVSFYNNEISEKSEIFDDQFSVERPDGSNFTLKIRSTKLEDSAMYFCASQGRNEQFFGPGTRLTVL.

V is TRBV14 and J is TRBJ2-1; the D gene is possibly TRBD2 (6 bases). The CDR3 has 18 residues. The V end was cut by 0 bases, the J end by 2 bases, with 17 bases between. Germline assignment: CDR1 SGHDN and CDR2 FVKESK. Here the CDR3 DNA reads TGTGCCAGCAGCCAAGATTACCTTAGCGGAGGAGCCTACAATGAGCAGTTCTTC. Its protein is CASSQDYLSGGAYNEQFF.

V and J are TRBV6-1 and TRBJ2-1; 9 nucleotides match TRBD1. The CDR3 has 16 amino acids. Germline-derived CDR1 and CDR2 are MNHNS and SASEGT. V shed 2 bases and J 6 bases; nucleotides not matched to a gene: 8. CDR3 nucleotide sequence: TGTGCCAGCAGTGAACGGCCACAGGGGGCTTTCAATGAGCAGTTCTTC. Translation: CASSERPQGAFNEQFF.

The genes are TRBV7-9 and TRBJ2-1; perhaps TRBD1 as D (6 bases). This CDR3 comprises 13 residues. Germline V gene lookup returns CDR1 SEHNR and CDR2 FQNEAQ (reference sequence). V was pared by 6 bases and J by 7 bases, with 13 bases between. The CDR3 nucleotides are TGTGCCAGCAGAATCGAAGGGGGTAATGAGCAGTTCTTC. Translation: CASRIEGGNEQFF.

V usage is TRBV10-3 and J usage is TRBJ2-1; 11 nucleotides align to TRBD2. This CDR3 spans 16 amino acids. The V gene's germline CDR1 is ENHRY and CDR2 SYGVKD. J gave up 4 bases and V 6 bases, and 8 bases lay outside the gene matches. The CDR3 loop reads CAISRATSGEYNEQFF. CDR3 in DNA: TGTGCCATCAGCCGAGCGACTAGCGGGGAATACAATGAGCAGTTCTTC.

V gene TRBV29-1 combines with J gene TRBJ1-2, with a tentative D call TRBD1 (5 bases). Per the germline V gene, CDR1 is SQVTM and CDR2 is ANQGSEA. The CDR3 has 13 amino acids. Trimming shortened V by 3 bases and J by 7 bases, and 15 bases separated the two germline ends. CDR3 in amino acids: CSVDNRGVRGYTF. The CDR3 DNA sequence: TGCAGCGTTGATAACCGGGGGGTGCGTGGCTACACCTTC.

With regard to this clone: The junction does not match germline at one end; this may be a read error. CDR3 sequence: CASSLDFLGEQFF. In nucleotides, the CDR3 is TGTGCTAGCAGCCTCGACTTCTTGGGTGAGCAGTTCTTC. The rearrangement joins TRBV7-7 to TRBJ2-1; no firm D call. The germline V gene has CDR1 SSHAT and CDR2 FNYEAQ (reference sequence). The length of the CDR3 is 13 residues.

The CDR3 loop is CASSLTSGSRQTQYF. The CDR3 DNA reads TGTGCCAGTAGTTTGACTAGCGGGAGTAGACAGACCCAGTACTTC. The rearrangement joins TRBV19 to TRBJ2-5; 12 positions agree with TRBD2. The CDR3 is 15 residues long. The V segment lost 5 bases and the J segment 6 bases; nucleotides outside the gene matches: 7. Germline V gene sequence: CDR1 LNHDA, CDR2 SQIVND (reference sequence).

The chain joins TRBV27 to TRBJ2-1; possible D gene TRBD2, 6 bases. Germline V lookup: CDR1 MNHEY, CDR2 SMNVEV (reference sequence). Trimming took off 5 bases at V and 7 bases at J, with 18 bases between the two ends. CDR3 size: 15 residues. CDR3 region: CASSLTSYSGNEQFF. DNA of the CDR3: TGTGCCAGCAGTCTGACTAGTTATTCCGGTAATGAGCAGTTCTTC.

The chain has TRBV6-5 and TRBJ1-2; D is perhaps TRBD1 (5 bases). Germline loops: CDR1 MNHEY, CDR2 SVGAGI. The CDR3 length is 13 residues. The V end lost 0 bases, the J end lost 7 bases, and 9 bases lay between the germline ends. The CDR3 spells CASSYSGGFGYTF. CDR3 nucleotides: TGTGCCAGCAGTTACTCCGGGGGGTTTGGCTACACCTTC.

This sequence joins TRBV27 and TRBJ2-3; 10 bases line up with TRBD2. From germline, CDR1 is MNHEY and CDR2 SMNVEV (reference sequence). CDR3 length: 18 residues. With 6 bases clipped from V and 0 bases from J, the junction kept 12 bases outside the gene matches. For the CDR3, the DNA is TGTGCCAGCAGGTTTAGGAGGCCTAGCGGGAGTAGCACAGATACGCAGTATTTT. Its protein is CASRFRRPSGSSTDTQYF.

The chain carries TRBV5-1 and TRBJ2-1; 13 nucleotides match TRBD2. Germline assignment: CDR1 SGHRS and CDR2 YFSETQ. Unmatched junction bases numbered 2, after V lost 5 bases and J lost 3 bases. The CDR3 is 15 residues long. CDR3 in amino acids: CASRTSGGNYNEQFF. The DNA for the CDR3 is TGCGCCAGCAGGACTAGCGGGGGGAACTACAATGAGCAGTTCTTC.

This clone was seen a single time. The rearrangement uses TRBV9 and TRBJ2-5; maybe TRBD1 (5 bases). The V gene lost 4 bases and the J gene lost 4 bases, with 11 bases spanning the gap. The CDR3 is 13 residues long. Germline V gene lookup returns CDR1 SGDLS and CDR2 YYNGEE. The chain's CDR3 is CASSSGSGETQYF. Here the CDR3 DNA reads TGTGCCAGCAGCTCAGGGTCGGGAGAGACCCAGTACTTC.

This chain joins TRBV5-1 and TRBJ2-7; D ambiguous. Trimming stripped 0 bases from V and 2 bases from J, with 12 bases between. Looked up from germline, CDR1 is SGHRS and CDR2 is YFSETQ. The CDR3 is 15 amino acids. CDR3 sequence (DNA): TGCGCCAGCAGCTTGGGTTATGGCACCGCCTACGAGCAGTACTTC. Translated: CASSLGYGTAYEQYF. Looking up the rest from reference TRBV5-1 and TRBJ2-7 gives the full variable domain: KAGVTQTPRYLIKTRGQQVTLSCSPISGHRSVSWYQQTPGQGLQFLFEYFSETQRNKGNFPGRFSGRQFSNSRSEMNVSTLELGDSALYLCASSLGYGTAYEQYFGPGTRLTVT.

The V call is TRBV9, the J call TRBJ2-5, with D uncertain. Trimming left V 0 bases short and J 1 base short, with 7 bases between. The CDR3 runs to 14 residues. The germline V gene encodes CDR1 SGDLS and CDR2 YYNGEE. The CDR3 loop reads CASSVGRSQETQYF. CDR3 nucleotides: TGTGCCAGCAGCGTAGGGCGGTCCCAAGAGACCCAGTACTTC. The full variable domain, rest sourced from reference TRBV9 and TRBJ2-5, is DSGVTQTPKHLITATGQRVTLRCSPRSGDLSVYWYQQSLDQGLQFLIQYYNGEERAKGNILERFSAQQFPDLHSELNLSSLELGDSALYFCASSVGRSQETQYFGPGTRLLVL.

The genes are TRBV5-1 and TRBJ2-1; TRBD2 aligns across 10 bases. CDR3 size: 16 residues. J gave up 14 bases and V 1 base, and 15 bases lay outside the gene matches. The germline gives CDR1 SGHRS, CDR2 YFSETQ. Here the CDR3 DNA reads TGCGCCAGCAGCTTGTACCCTAGCGGGAGTATCCGACGTGAGTTCTTC. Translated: CASSLYPSGSIRREFF.

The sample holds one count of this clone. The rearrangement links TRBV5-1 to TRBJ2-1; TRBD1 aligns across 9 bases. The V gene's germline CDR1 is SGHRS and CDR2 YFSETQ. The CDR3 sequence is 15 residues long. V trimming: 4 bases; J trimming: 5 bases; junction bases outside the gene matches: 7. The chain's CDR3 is CASSTGQGVHNEQFF. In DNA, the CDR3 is TGCGCCAGCAGCACGGGACAGGGAGTACACAATGAGCAGTTCTTC.

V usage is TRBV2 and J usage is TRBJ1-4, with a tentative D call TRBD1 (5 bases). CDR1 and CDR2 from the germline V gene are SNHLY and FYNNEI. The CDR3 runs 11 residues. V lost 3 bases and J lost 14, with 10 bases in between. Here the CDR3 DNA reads TGTGCCAGCAGTGAGGGGGGGATGCTGTTTTTT. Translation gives CASSEGGMLFF.

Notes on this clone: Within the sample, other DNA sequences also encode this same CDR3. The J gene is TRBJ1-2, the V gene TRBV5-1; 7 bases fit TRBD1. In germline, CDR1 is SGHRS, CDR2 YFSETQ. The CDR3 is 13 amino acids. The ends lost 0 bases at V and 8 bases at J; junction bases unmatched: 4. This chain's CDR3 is CASSLGQGGGYTF. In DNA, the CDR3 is TGCGCCAGCAGCTTGGGACAGGGCGGGGGCTACACCTTC.

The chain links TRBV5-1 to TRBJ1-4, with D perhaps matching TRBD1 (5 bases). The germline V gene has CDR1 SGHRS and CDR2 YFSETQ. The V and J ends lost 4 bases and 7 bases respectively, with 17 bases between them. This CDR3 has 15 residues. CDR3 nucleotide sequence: TGCGCCAGCAGCGACATCGCGGGGGAAGGTGAAAAACTGTTTTTT. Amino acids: CASSDIAGEGEKLFF. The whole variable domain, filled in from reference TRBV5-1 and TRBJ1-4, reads KAGVTQTPRYLIKTRGQQVTLSCSPISGHRSVSWYQQTPGQGLQFLFEYFSETQRNKGNFPGRFSGRQFSNSRSEMNVSTLELGDSALYLCASSDIAGEGEKLFFGSGTQLSVL.

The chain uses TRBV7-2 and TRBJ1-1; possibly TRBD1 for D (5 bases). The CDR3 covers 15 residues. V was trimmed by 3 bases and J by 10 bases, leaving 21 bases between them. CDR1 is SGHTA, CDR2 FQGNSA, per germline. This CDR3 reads CASSFNTGSLGGAFF. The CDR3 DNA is TGTGCCAGCAGCTTCAATACAGGATCCTTAGGTGGAGCTTTCTTT.

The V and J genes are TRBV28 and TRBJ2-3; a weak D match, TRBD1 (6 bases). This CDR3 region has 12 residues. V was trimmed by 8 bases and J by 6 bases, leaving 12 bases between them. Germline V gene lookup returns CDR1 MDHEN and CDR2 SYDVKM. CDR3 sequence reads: CASDQGWDTQYF. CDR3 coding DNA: TGTGCCAGCGATCAGGGGTGGGATACGCAGTATTTT.

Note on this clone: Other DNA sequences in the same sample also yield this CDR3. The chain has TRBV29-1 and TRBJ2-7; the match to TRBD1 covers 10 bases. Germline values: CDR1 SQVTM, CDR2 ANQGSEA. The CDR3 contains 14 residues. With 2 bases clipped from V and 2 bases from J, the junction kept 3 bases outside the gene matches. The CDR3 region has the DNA TGCAGCGTTGAAAAGGGGACAGGGGCCTACGAGCAGTACTTC. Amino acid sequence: CSVEKGTGAYEQYF.

The CDR3 here is CASSLVTSGGQETQYF. The CDR3 DNA is TGCGCCAGCAGCTTGGTGACTAGCGGGGGCCAAGAGACCCAGTACTTC. This rearrangement joins TRBV5-1 to TRBJ2-5; 12 bases align to TRBD2. This CDR3 is 16 amino acids long. V lost 0 bases and J lost 1; bases outside the gene matches: 1. Germline V gene lookup returns CDR1 SGHRS and CDR2 YFSETQ. The whole variable domain, filled in from reference TRBV5-1 and TRBJ2-5, reads KAGVTQTPRYLIKTRGQQVTLSCSPISGHRSVSWYQQTPGQGLQFLFEYFSETQRNKGNFPGRFSGRQFSNSRSEMNVSTLELGDSALYLCASSLVTSGGQETQYFGPGTRLLVL.

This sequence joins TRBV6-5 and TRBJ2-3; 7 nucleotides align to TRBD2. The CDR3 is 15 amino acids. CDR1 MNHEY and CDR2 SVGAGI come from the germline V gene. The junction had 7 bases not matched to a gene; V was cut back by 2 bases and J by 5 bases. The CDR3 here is CASSYRSGKRDTQYF. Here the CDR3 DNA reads TGTGCCAGCAGTTACCGCAGCGGGAAGAGAGATACGCAGTATTTT.

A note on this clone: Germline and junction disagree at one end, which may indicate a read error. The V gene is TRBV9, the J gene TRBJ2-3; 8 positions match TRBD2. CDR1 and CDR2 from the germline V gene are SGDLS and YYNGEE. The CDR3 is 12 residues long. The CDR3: CASSVGTSPPNF. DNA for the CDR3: TGTGCCAGCAGCGTAGGGACTAGCCCGCCGAATTTT.

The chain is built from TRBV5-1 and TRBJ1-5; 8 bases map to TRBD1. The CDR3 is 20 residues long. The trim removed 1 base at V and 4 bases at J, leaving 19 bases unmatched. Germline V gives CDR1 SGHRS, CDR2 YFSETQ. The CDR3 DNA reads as TGCGCCAGCAGCTTGTCAGTTATAGTCCCAGAGGACAGGGAAAATCAGCCCCAGCATTTT. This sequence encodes CASSLSVIVPEDRENQPQHF.

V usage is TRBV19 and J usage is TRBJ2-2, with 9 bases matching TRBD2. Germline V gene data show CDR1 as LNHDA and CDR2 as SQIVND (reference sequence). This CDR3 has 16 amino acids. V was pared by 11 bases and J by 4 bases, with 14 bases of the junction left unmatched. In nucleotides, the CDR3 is TGTGCCGTCCAGCGGGGGGCATACGTCGGCACCGGGGAGCTGTTTTTT. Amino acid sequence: CAVQRGAYVGTGELFF.